Here is one T cell receptor (beta chain) with its context. The entry originates in a study of blood T cell repertoires in COVID-19. Study as a whole: The United States, Italy and Spain supplied acute and convalescent COVID-19 samples. The cDNA or gDNA used as material had been derived from T cells, B-cell-depleted T cells, or PBMCs.

Per germline, CDR1 SGHAT and CDR2 FQDESV (reference sequence). With V trimmed by 5 bases and J by 2 bases, 2 bases remained unmatched. CDR3 length equals 13 residues. Original methodology: The authors estimated nucleated cell counts from reference gene primer amplification. Clones were read by immunoSEQ multiplex PCR, and TCRdb kept only the in-frame ones, dropping some. D and trimming come from the DNA, and the V and J calls and clone size come from that table. The profile shows approximately 200,000 clones, roughly 80% of them singletons. The TCR originated in a human donor in a cohort sampled during active COVID-19. The chain carries TRBV11-1 and TRBJ2-7; 8 nucleotides agree with TRBD2. Sequencing input: peripheral blood. The DNA of the CDR3 is TGTGCCAGCAGCGCGGGAGGCCCCTACGAGCAGTACTTC. Protein: CASSAGGPYEQYF.